This TCR beta chain emerged from a study of cytomegalovirus exposure and HLA in healthy donors. Study findings and constraints: According to the study, about 180 TCR beta chains were cytomegalovirus-associated. A further, later analysis showed that HLA-associated TCR beta chains (compared with equally common others) were more clonally expanded. Per published reports, the classifier diagnosed cytomegalovirus status with high specificity and sensitivity.

With respect to this clone: Its cognate antigen is unknown.

CDR1 SGHRS and CDR2 YFSETQ come from the germline V gene. Between the trimmed V and J ends, which lost 0 bases and 2 bases, there was a span of 9 bases. This CDR3 spans 14 amino acids. The PCR was carried out with 60 Vbeta primers and 13 Jbeta primers. The assay was immunoSEQ multiplex PCR, and TCRdb's table has in-frame clones only and misses some. This table has about 160,000 clones, 80% to 85% appearing once. This TCR derives from a girl aged 2 to 9 in good health and CMV-seropositive. Material: PBMCs. The chain is built from TRBV5-1 and TRBJ2-7, with D possibly TRBD1 on 6 matching bases. The CDR3 sequence: CASSLDSGAYEQYF. In nucleotides, the CDR3 is TGCGCCAGCAGCTTGGATTCAGGGGCCTACGAGCAGTACTTC.